These T cell receptor beta chains were read from a single sample in a study of blood T cell repertoires in COVID-19. Produced via immunoSEQ multiplex PCR; TCRdb's table is partial and in-frame only. The sample shows around 150,000 clones, under 90% of them seen only once. Material: PBMCs or T cells enriched from blood (not recorded which). Receptors were obtained from a woman aged 55-69 years who had recovered from COVID-19. Each CDR3 is given with its conserved first and last residue. The D gene is left open where the match is weak. Clone size is shown for a subset of rows, as once, few, many or a class of expanded clone.

>NA|NA|TRBV5-1|TRBJ2-7
TGCGCCAGCAGCTGGAGCTCCTACGAGCAGTACTTC
CASSWSSYEQYF
>once|NA|TRBV27|TRBJ1-4
TGTGCCAGCAGTGGGGGCCCTCGCGCCAAAAAACTGTTTTTT
CASSGGPRAKKLFF
>NA|TRBD2|TRBV10-1|TRBJ2-5
TGCGCCAGCAGTGATAGTAGCGGGGGACAAGAGACCCAGTACTTC
CASSDSSGGQETQYF
>NA|NA|TRBV5-6|TRBJ2-1
TGTGCCAGCAGCTCCTGGACTGGCTACAATGAGCAGTTCTTC
CASSSWTGYNEQFF
>NA|NA|TRBV14|TRBJ2-1
TGTGCCAGCAGCCAACTTGGACAGCCCTTCAATGAGCAGTTCTTC
CASSQLGQPFNEQFF
>few|NA|TRBV6-4|TRBJ1-1
TGTGCCAGCAGTGACTCAATCAGGGGAACTGAAGCTTTCTTT
CASSDSIRGTEAFF
>once|TRBD1|TRBV24-1|TRBJ2-2
TGTGCCACCAGTGGCGGACAGGGGGCAAACACCGGGGAGCTGTTTTTT
CATSGGQGANTGELFF
>NA|TRBD1|TRBV6-5|TRBJ1-5
TGTGCCAGCAGGGGGGGGACAGGGGTTGAGCCCCAGCATTTT
CASRGGTGVEPQHF
>few|NA|TRBV21-1|TRBJ1-2
TGTGCCAGCAGGAGGGACAGACCATCCTTCTACACCTTC
CASRRDRPSFYTF
>NA|NA|TRBV27|TRBJ2-7
TGTGCCAGCAGTTTATCGAGAGGGGGCTACGAGCAGTACTTC
CASSLSRGGYEQYF
>NA|NA|TRBV7-2|TRBJ1-6
TGTGCCAGCAGCTTAGACAGTATTAATTCACCCCTCCACTTT
CASSLDSINSPLHF
>NA|NA|TRBV5-3|TRBJ1-5
TGTGCCAGAAGCTCCGACGGCCGCACGACTTATAGCAATCAGCCCCAGCATTTT
CARSSDGRTTYSNQPQHF
>NA|NA|TRBV19|TRBJ2-3
TGTGCCAGTACCCCGGCCAACGGGGGAGGCACAGATACGCAGTATTTT
CASTPANGGGTDTQYF
>NA|NA|TRBV29-1|TRBJ2-2
TGCAGCGTTGAAGCTCGGCAGGGGAACACCGGGGAGCTGTTTTTT
CSVEARQGNTGELFF
>NA|TRBD2|TRBV5-5|TRBJ2-7
TGTGCCAGCAGCTTTACAAGCGGGGGGCGTCGAGAGCAGTACTTC
CASSFTSGGRREQYF
>once|TRBD1|TRBV5-6|TRBJ2-1
TGTGCCAGCAGCCCGGGACAGGGTTCCTACAATGAGCAGTTCTTC
CASSPGQGSYNEQFF
>NA|NA|TRBV2|TRBJ1-4
TGTGCCAGCAGGGTGCTGGGGGACAACTATGAAAAACTGTTTTTT
CASRVLGDNYEKLFF
>NA|TRBD2|TRBV10-2|TRBJ2-7
TGCGCCAGCAGTGGACCCGAAGCGGGGGCCCCCTACGAGCAGTACTTC
CASSGPEAGAPYEQYF
>NA|TRBD2|TRBV11-2|TRBJ2-1
TGTGCCAGCAGCCCAAGCGGGAGAAACAATGAGCAGTTCTTC
CASSPSGRNNEQFF
>NA|TRBD1|TRBV6-5|TRBJ2-7
TGTGCCCTGGACAGGGCGGCCTACGAGCAGTACTTC
CALDRAAYEQYF
>NA|TRBD1|TRBV5-1|TRBJ1-6
TGCGCCAGCAGCCTCCAGGGGGCCCTTGAAAACTCACCCCTCCACTTT
CASSLQGALENSPLHF
>NA|NA|TRBV5-4|TRBJ1-3
TGTGCCAGCAGCTCTACAGGGGGAAACACCATATATTTT
CASSSTGGNTIYF
>NA|NA|TRBV6-5|TRBJ2-7
TGTGCCAGCAAGGGGGAAACCTACGAGCAGTACTTC
CASKGETYEQYF
>NA|TRBD1|TRBV19|TRBJ2-1
TGTGCCAGTACTGTCCGAGACAGGGGGAACAATGAGCAGTTCTTC
CASTVRDRGNNEQFF
>NA|NA|TRBV30|TRBJ2-7
TGTGCCTGGAGTGTAAAGGACACTCGTGAGCAGTACTTC
CAWSVKDTREQYF
>NA|NA|TRBV2|TRBJ1-2
TGTGCCAGCAGCTCGGGGGAGAGGGGTGGCTACACCTTC
CASSSGERGGYTF
>NA|TRBD2|TRBV7-2|TRBJ2-1
TGTGCCAGCACCCTACCGGGACTATACAATGAGCAGTTCTTC
CASTLPGLYNEQFF
>NA|TRBD1|TRBV5-5|TRBJ2-7
TGTGCCAGCAGCCCAAGGGACAGCCCGGTCGAGCAGTACTTC
CASSPRDSPVEQYF
>NA|TRBD1|TRBV9|TRBJ1-2
TGTGCCAGCAGCGAACCAAAAATGGACAGGGCCTGGGGCGGCTACACCTTC
CASSEPKMDRAWGGYTF